This T cell receptor beta chain was recorded in a study of T cell responses to AZD1222 COVID-19 vaccine (TCRdb year 2021). About the investigation overall: A total of about 250 trial participants underwent TCR sequencing, of whom 200 to 220 had received two doses of AZD1222 and some 25 had received two doses of the MenACWY control vaccine. Trial participants were enrolled by age into 18-55, 56-69 and 70-plus year subgroups, with around 150, 28 and 57 TCR-sequenced participants respectively. The full study reports these points: Epitopes outside the regions mutated in the B.1.351 and B.1.1.7 variants were reportedly recognized by nearly half of the unique spike-specific TCRs. After two AZD1222 doses, both the breadth and the depth of spike-specific TCRs were significantly higher than at day 0 and than in MenACWY recipients. Conclusions about previously exposed vaccinees are limited, since just five to seven AZD1222 recipients were seropositive for SARS-CoV-2 at baseline. Most participants were white British and females outnumbered males, and the authors suggested that clonal diversity may have been underestimated. Vaccine-associated CD4 TCRs spanned the whole spike protein, with dominant responses in regions 160-218 and 743-854. Because no day 14 peak-response samples were available, repertoires were characterized only after the peak T cell response. The 56-69-year group was small, and its depth increase did not reach significance, likely because of low power.

Of note for this clone: The antigen it recognizes is unknown. The record has no base qualities; no much larger clone is one base away.

Read against the paper, the sample's time point label means: about 28 days (+/-7) after the second vaccine dose. AZD1222 recipients with second doses at about 4 weeks or about 12 weeks were pooled, because spike-specific TCR depth and breadth did not differ between schedules. The vaccinee samples were drawn from two UK trials, COV001 and COV002, one of which was a single-blind randomized controlled phase 2/3 trial testing AZD1222 (ChAdOx1 nCoV-19) in healthy adults. For TCRbeta chain sequencing, PBMC samples from trial participants were taken at day 0 and at day 28 after the second dose. Trimming leaves V shorter by 1 base and J shorter by 4 bases, with the junction holding 4 bases beyond the gene matches. From the cysteine up to the phenylalanine, the CDR3 has a length of 16 residues. The entry retains the CDR3 DNA only, 48 bases that are in frame from base 1. CDR1 SGHVS and CDR2 FQNEAQ were looked up in the germline V gene.

The CDR3 regions of human TCRbeta chains were analyzed by immunosequencing. The source study handled its data this way. Repertoire TCRs were matched against a reference library of SARS-CoV-2-specific TCRs generated with the MIRA antigen-specificity platform. Breadth was defined as the fraction of unique TCRs that were SARS-CoV-2-associated, and depth was defined as the fraction of total T cells that were SARS-CoV-2-associated. Each spike-specific TCR was assigned to its reactive spike region and to a CD4 or CD8 class using the MIRA data. Log10-transformed breadth and depth values were compared by one-way ANOVA with Sidak's multiple comparisons tests. TCRdb provides this immuneACCESS table in a form limited to in-frame rearrangements. Some clones are lacking; in checked studies, under half of them reflect an unresolved V gene, and why the rest are absent is not known. V and J calls plus clone size are reproduced from that table; the DNA served to infer D and trimming. Here the sample has approximately 170,000 clones; around 94% occur a single time. 4.5% to 5.5% of the sample lies in the top ten.

This sample comprised peripheral blood, obtained 28 days after the second AZD1222 dose. This TCR came from an adult who received the AZD1222 COVID-19 vaccine. The V gene is TRBV7-8 and the J gene is TRBJ2-2; 9 nucleotides in the junction match TRBD2. This receptor has the CDR3 CASSLGAGGLTGELFF. The bases are TGTGCCAGCAGCTTAGGGGCGGGAGGGCTCACCGGGGAGCTGTTTTTT.